The TCR beta chain under discussion was sequenced for a study of OX40 agonist ivuxolimab in advanced cancers. The CDR3 length is 12 residues. Trimming removed 3 bases from V and 4 bases from J, with 6 bases in between. Per germline, CDR1 SGHVS and CDR2 FNYEAQ. Here immunoSEQ multiplex PCR was the method, and the copy in TCRdb shows in-frame clones only, minus some. The table records about 14,000 clones, approximately 78% of them present only once. This chain uses TRBV7-6 with TRBJ1-2; D is uncertain. The TCR sequence derives from an adult with an advanced solid tumor such as melanoma, head and neck, liver or kidney cancer. The specimen was CD4+ or CD8+ T cells sorted from blood, collected in a trial of the OX40 agonist ivuxolimab. CDR3 sequence reads: CASSFGGYGYTF. CDR3 nucleotides: TGTGCCAGCAGCTTCGGCGGCTATGGCTACACCTTC. Complete variable domain (other parts from reference TRBV7-6 and TRBJ1-2): GAGVSQSPRYKVTKRGQDVALRCDPISGHVSLYWYRQALGQGPEFLTYFNYEAQQDKSGLPNDRFSAERPEGSISTLTIQRTEQRDSAMYRCASSFGGYGYTFGSGTRLTVV.